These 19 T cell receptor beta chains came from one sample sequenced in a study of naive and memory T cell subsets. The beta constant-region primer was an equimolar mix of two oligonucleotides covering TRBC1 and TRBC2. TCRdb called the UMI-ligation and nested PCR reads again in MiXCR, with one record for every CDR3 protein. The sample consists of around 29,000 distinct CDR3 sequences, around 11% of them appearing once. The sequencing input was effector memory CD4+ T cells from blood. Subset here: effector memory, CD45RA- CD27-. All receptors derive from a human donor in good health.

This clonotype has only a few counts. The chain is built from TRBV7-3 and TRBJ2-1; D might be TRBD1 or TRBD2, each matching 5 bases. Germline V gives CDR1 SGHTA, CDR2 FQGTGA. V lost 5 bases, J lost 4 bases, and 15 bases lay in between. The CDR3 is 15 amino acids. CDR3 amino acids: CASSPSGRVYNEQFF. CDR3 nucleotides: TGTGCCAGCAGCCCCTCAGGGCGGGTATACAATGAGCAGTTCTTC.

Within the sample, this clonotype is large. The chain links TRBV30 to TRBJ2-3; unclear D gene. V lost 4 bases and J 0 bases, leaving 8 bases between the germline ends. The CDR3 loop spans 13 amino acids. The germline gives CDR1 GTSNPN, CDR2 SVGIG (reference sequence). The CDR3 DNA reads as TGTGCCTGGAACGGGCAAAGCACAGATACGCAGTATTTT. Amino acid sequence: CAWNGQSTDTQYF.

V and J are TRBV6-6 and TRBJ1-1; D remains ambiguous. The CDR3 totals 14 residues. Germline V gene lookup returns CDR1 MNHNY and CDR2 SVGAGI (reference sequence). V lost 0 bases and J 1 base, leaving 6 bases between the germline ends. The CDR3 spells CASSYSKGNTEAFF. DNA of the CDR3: TGTGCCAGCAGTTACTCCAAGGGGAACACTGAAGCTTTCTTT.

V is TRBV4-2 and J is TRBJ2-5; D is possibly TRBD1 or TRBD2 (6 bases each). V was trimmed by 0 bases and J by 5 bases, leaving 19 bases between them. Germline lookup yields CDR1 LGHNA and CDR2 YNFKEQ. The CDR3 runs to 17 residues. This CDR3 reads CASSQDRDNYRGETQYF. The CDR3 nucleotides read TGTGCCAGCAGCCAAGATCGGGACAACTACCGGGGGGAGACCCAGTACTTC.

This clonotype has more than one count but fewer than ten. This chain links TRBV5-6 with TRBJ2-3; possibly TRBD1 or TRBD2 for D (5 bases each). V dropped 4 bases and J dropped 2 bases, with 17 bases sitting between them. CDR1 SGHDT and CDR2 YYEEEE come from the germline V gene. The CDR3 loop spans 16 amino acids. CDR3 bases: TGTGCCAGCAGCACCCCGGGGCTAGCAGACACAGATACGCAGTATTTT. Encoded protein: CASSTPGLADTDTQYF.

CDR3 in DNA: TGTGCCAGCAGCCGACCGACAGGGAGACTAGCGGGAGTCAATGAGCAGTTCTTC. Amino acid sequence: CASSRPTGRLAGVNEQFF. The chain is built from TRBV14 and TRBJ2-1; 12 bases align to TRBD2. Trimming cost V 4 bases and J 6 bases; bases outside gene matches: 13. CDR1 and CDR2 (germline): SGHDN, FVKESK. The CDR3 totals 18 residues.

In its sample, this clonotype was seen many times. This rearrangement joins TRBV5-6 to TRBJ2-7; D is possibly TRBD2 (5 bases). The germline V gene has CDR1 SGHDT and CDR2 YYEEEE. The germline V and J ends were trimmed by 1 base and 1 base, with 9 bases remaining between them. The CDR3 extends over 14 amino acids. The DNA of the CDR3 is TGTGCCAGCAGCTTGCCGGGGTTTTCCTACGAGCAGTACTTC. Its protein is CASSLPGFSYEQYF.

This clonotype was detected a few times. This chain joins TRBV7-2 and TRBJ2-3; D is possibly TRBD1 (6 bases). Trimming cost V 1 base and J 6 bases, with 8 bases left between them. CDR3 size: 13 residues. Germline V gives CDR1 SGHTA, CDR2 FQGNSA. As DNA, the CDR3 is TGTGCCAGCAGCTTAGTCCAGGGGGATACGCAGTATTTT. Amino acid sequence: CASSLVQGDTQYF.

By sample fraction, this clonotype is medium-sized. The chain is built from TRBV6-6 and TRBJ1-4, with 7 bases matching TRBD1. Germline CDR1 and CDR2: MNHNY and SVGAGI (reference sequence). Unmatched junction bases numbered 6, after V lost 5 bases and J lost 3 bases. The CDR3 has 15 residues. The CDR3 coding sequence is TGTGCCAGCAGTCAACGACAGGGACCTAATGAAAAACTGTTTTTT. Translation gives CASSQRQGPNEKLFF.

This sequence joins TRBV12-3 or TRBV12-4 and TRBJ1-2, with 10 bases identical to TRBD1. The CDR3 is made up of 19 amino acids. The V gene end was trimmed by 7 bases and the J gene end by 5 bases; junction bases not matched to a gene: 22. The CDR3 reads CASTKQTGTGAARRYGYTF. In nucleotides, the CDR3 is TGTGCCAGCACCAAACAGACCGGGACAGGGGCCGCGAGGAGGTATGGCTACACCTTC.

The DNA for the CDR3 is TGTGCCAGCATTAGGACTAGCGACGAGCAGTACTTC. Its translation: CASIRTSDEQYF. The chain combines TRBV6-1 with TRBJ2-7, with TRBD2 identical over 9 bases. Trimming cost V 7 bases and J 5 bases; bases outside gene matches: 3. This CDR3 comprises 12 residues. In germline, CDR1 is MNHNS, CDR2 SASEGT.

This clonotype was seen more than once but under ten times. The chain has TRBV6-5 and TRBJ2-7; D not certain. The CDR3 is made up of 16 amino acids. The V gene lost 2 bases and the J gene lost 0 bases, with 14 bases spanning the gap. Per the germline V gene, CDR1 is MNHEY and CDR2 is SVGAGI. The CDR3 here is CASSYGRQVSSYEQYF. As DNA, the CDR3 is TGTGCCAGCAGTTACGGCAGACAAGTGAGCTCCTACGAGCAGTACTTC.

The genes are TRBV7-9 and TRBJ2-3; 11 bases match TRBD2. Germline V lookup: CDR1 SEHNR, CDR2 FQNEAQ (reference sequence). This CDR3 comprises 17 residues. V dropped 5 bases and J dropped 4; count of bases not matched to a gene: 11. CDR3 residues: CASSARLTSGEADTQYF. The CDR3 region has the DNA TGTGCCAGCAGCGCCCGTCTGACTAGCGGGGAAGCAGATACGCAGTATTTT.

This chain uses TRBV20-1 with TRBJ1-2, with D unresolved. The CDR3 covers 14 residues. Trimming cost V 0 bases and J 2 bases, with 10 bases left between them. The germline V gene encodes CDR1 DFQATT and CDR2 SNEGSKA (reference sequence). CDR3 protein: CSARDRRRNYGYTF. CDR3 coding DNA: TGCAGTGCTAGAGATCGGCGGCGGAACTATGGCTACACCTTC.

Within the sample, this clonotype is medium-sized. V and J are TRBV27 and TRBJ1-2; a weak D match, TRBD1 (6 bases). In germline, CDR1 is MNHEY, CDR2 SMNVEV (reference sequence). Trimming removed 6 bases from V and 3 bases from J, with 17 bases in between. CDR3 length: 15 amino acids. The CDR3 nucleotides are TGTGCCAGCAGCCCCACGGGAGGGGGAGACTATGGCTACACCTTC. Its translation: CASSPTGGGDYGYTF.

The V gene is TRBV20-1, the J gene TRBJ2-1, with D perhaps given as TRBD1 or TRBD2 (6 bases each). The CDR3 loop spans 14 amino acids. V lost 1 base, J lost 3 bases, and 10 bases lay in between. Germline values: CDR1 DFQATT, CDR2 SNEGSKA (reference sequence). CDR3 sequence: CSARVGGLYNEQFF. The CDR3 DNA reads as TGCAGTGCTAGAGTCGGGGGCCTCTACAATGAGCAGTTCTTC.

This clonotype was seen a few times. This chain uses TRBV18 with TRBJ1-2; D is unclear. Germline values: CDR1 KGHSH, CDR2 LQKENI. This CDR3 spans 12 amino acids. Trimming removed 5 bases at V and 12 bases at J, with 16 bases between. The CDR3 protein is CASSSLDGRHTF. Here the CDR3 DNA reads TGTGCCAGCTCATCATTGGACGGCCGGCACACCTTC.

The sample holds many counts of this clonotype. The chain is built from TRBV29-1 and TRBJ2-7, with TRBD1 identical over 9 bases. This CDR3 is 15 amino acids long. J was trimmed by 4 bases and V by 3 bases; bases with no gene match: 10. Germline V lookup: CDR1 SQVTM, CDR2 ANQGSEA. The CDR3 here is CSVDWQGQGGYEQYF. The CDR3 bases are TGCAGCGTTGATTGGCAGGGACAGGGAGGTTACGAGCAGTACTTC.

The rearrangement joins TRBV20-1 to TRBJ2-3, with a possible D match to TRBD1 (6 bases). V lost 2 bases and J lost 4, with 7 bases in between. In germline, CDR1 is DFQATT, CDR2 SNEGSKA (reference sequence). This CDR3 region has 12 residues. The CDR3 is CSARHRADTQYF. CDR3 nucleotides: TGCAGTGCTAGACACAGGGCAGATACGCAGTATTTT.